These 5 T cell receptor beta chains share one sample of origin, sequenced in a study of OX40 agonist ivuxolimab in advanced cancers. The protocol was immunoSEQ multiplex PCR, while the TCRdb copy is restricted to in-frame clones and leaves out a portion. The profile shows roughly 90,000 clones, around 90% of them singletons. Specimen: CD4+ or CD8+ T cells sorted from blood, collected in a trial of the OX40 agonist ivuxolimab. Receptor source: an adult with an advanced solid tumor such as melanoma, head and neck, liver or kidney cancer.

V is TRBV10-3 and J is TRBJ2-3; TRBD1 or TRBD2 may be the D gene (5 bases each). The CDR3 spans 15 residues. With 1 base removed from V and 2 bases from J, the gap between germline ends came to 10 bases. Germline CDR1 and CDR2: ENHRY and SYGVKD. For the CDR3, the DNA is TGTGCCATCAGTGAGTTTGGGGGTGCCACAGATACGCAGTATTTT. Protein: CAISEFGGATDTQYF.

The chain uses TRBV19 and TRBJ1-2; D is uncertain. The CDR3 covers 12 residues. Per germline, CDR1 LNHDA and CDR2 SQIVND (reference sequence). The germline V and J ends were trimmed by 1 base and 6 bases, with 6 bases remaining between them. CDR3 sequence reads: CASSIGWDGYTF. The CDR3 DNA reads as TGTGCCAGTAGTATAGGATGGGATGGCTACACCTTC.

The gene calls are TRBV28 and TRBJ1-2; D remains unclear. Germline CDR1 MDHEN, CDR2 SYDVKM. The length of the CDR3 is 12 residues. Trimming stripped 2 bases from V and 7 bases from J, with 8 bases between. DNA of the CDR3: TGTGCCAGCAGTTTAAGAGGTTTTGGCTACACCTTC. Translating it yields CASSLRGFGYTF.

The J gene is TRBJ2-2, the V gene TRBV9, with D perhaps matching TRBD1 (6 bases). CDR3 length: 13 residues. Germline V CDR1 and CDR2: SGDLS, YYNGEE. V lost 5 bases and J lost 4, with 9 bases in between. The CDR3 spells CASSGQFTGELFF. The CDR3 DNA reads as TGTGCCAGCAGTGGACAGTTCACCGGGGAGCTGTTTTTT. Based on the CDR3 plus reference TRBV9 and TRBJ2-2, the full variable domain is DSGVTQTPKHLITATGQRVTLRCSPRSGDLSVYWYQQSLDQGLQFLIQYYNGEERAKGNILERFSAQQFPDLHSELNLSSLELGDSALYFCASSGQFTGELFFGEGSRLTVL.

V usage is TRBV7-3 and J usage is TRBJ2-1; 12 positions match TRBD2. Germline lookup yields CDR1 SGHTA and CDR2 FQGTGA. This CDR3 comprises 14 residues. The V and J ends lost 4 bases and 10 bases, in that order; junction bases with no gene match: 5. CDR3 nucleotides: TGTGCCAGCAGCTCTAGCGGGAGGGCCAGGGAGCAGTTCTTC. Its protein is CASSSSGRAREQFF.